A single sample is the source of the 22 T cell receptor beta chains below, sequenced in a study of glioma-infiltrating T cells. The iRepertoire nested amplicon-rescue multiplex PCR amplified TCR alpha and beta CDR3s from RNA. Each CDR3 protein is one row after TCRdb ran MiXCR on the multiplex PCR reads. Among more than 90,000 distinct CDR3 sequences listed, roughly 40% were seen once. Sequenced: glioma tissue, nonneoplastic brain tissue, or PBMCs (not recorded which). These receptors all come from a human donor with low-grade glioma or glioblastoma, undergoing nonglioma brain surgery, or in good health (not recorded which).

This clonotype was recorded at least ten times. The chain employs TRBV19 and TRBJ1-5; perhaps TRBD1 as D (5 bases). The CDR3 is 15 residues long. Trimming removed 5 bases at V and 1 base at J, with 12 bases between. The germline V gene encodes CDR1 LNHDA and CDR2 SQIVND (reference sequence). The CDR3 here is CASSGTGQSNQPQHF. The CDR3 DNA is TGTGCCAGTAGTGGGACGGGGCAGAGCAATCAGCCCCAGCATTTT.

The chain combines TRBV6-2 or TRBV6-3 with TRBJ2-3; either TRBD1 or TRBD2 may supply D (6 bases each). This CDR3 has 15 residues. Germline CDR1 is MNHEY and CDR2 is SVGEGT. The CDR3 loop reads CASEVRGPGTDTQYF. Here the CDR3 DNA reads TGTGCTAGCGAAGTCCGGGGGCCAGGTACAGATACGCAGTATTTT.

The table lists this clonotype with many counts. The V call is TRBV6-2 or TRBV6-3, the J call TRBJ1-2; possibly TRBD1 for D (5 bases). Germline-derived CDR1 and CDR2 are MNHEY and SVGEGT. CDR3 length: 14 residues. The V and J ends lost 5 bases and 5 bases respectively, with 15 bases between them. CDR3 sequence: CASSGGATVYGYTF. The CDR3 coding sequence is TGTGCCAGCAGTGGAGGGGCCACAGTGTATGGCTACACCTTC.

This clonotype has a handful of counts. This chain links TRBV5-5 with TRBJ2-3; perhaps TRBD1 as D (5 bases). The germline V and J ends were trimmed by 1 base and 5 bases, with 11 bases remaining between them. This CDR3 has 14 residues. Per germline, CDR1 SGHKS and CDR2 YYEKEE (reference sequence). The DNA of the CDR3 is TGTGCCAGCAGCTTGCTTCAGGGCATAGATACGCAGTATTTT. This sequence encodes CASSLLQGIDTQYF.

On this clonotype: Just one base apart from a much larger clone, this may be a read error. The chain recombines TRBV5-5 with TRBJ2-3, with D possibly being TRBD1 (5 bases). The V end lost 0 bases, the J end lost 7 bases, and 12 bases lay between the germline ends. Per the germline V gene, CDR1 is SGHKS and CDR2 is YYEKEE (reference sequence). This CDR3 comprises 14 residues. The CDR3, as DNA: TGTGCCAGCAGCTTGGAATGGGGCGCATATACGCAGTATTTT. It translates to CASSLEWGAYTQYF.

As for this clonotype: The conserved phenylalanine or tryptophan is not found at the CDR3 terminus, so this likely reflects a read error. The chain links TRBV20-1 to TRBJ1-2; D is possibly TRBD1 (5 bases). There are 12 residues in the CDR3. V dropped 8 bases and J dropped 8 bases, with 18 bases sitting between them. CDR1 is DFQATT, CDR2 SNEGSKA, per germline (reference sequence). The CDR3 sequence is CSSRLGGYGYTL. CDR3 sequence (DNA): TGCAGTTCTCGTCTGGGGGGTTACGGCTACACCCTC.

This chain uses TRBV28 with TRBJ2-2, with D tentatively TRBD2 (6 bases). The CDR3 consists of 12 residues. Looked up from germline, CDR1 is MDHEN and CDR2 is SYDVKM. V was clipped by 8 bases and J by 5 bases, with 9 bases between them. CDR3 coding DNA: TGTGCCAGCGGGGGAGGAACCGGGGAGCTGTTTTTT. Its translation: CASGGGTGELFF.

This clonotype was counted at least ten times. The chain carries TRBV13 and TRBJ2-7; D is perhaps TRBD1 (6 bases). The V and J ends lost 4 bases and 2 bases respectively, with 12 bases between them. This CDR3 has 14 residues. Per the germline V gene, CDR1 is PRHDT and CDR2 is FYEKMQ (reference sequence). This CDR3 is CASSSQGRAYEQYF. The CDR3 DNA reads TGTGCCAGCAGCTCACAGGGTAGGGCCTACGAGCAGTACTTC.

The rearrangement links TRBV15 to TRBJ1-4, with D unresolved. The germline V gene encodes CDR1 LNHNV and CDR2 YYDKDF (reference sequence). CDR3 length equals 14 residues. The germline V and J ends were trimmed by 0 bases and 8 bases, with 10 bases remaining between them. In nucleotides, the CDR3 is TGTGCCACCAGCAGAGAGGAGGGTGAGGAAAAACTGTTTTTT. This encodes CATSREEGEEKLFF.

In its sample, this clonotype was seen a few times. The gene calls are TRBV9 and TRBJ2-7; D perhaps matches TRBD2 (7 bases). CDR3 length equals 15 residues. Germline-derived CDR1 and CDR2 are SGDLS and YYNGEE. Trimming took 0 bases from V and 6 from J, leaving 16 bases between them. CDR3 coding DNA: TGTGCCAGCAGCGTAGGCGTAGGGGGGGCCCGCGAGCAGTACTTC. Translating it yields CASSVGVGGAREQYF.

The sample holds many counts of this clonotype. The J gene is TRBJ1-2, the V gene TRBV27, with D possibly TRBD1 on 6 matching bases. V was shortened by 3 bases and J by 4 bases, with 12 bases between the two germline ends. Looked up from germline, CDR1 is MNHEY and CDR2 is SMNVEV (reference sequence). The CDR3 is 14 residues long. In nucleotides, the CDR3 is TGTGCCAGCAGTTTTGGGACAAATGGCTATGGCTACACCTTC. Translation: CASSFGTNGYGYTF.

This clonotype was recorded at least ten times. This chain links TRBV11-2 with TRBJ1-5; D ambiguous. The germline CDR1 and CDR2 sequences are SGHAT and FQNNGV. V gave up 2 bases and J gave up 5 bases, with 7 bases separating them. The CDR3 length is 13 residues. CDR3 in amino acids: CASSLWLDQPQHF. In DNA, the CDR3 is TGTGCCAGCAGCTTATGGTTAGATCAGCCCCAGCATTTT.

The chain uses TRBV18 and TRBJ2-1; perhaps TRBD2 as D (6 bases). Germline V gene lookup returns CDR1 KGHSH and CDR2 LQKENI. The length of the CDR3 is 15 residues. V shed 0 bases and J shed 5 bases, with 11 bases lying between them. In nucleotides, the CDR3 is TGTGCCAGCTCACCACCGGTGGGCGGGAACAATGAGCAGTTCTTC. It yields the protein CASSPPVGGNNEQFF.

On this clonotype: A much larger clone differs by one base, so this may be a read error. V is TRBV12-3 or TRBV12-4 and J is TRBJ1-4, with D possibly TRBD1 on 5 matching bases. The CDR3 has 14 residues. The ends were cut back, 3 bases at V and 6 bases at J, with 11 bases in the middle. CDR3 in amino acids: CASSFLGGDEKLFF. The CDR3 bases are TGTGCCAGCAGTTTCCTTGGAGGGGATGAAAAACTGTTTTTT.

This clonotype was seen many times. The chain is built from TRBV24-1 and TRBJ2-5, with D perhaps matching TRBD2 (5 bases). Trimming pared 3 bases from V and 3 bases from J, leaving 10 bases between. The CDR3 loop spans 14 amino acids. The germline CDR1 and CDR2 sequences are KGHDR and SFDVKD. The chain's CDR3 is CATSDLSEKETQYF. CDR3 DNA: TGTGCCACCAGTGATCTTAGCGAAAAAGAGACCCAGTACTTC.

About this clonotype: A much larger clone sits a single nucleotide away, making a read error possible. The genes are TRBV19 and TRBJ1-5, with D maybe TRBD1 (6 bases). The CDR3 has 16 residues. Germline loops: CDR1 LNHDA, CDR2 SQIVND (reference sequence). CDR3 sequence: CASRIGGLRFNQPQHF. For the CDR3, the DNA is TGTGCCAGTCGTATAGGGGGGTTAAGGTTCAATCAGCCCCAGCATTTT.

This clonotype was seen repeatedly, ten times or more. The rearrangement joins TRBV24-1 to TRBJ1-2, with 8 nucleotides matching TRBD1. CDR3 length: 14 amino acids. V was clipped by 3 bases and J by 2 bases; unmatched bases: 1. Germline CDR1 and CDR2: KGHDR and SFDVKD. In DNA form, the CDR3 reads TGTGCCACCAGTGATAACAGGGGGAACTATGGCTACACCTTC. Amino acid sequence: CATSDNRGNYGYTF.

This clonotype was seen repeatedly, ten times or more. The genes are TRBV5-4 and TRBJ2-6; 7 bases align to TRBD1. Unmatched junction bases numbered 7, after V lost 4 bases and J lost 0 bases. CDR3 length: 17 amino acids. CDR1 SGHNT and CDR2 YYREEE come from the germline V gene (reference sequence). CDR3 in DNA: TGTGCCAGCAGCAAACGGGACAGCCGCTCTGGGGCCAACGTCCTGACTTTC. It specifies CASSKRDSRSGANVLTF.

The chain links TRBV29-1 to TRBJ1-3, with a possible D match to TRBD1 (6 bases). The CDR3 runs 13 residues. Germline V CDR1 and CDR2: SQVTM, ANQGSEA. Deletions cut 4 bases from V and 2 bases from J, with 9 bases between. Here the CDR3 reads CSVARGPGNTIYF. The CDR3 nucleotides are TGCAGCGTTGCACGGGGGCCTGGAAACACCATATATTTT.

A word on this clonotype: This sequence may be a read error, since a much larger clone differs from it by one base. In DNA form, the CDR3 reads TGCAGCGTCATTCGCGGAGGAGGGTACACTGAAGCTTCCTTT. Translating gives CSVIRGGGYTEASF. The chain has TRBV29-1 and TRBJ1-1; D is unclear. Germline V gene sequence: CDR1 SQVTM, CDR2 ANQGSEA. The CDR3 is made up of 14 amino acids. The complete variable domain, with remaining parts taken from reference TRBV29-1 and TRBJ1-1, reads SAVISQKPSRDICQRGTSLTIQCQVDSQVTMMFWYRQQPGQSLTLIATANQGSEATYESGFVIDKFPISRPNLTFSTLTVSNMSPEDSSIYLCSVIRGGGYTEASFGQGTRLTVV.

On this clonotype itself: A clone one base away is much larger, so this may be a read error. The CDR3 is CASSLSGGTQFF. The DNA for the CDR3 is TGTGCCAGCAGTTTGTCCGGGGGGACCCAGTTCTTC. V and J are TRBV27 and TRBJ2-1; 7 positions match TRBD2. V was pared by 3 bases and J by 13 bases, with 6 bases of the junction left unmatched. The CDR3 runs to 12 residues. Germline assignment: CDR1 MNHEY and CDR2 SMNVEV (reference sequence).

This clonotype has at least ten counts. This CDR3 reads CATSDGPGGIQYF. The CDR3 region has the DNA TGTGCCACCAGTGATGGACCCGGGGGCATTCAGTACTTC. The V gene is TRBV24-1, the J gene TRBJ2-4; possible D gene TRBD2, 6 bases. V dropped 3 bases and J dropped 9 bases, with 11 bases sitting between them. Germline-derived CDR1 and CDR2 are KGHDR and SFDVKD. The CDR3 is 13 amino acids.